This TCR beta chain is from a study of blood T cell repertoires in COVID-19. V was trimmed by 5 bases and J by 0 bases, leaving 20 bases between them. This CDR3 spans 17 amino acids. CDR1 and CDR2 from the germline V gene are SGHTA and FQGTGA. Authors' methods: Reference gene primers were amplified, and this amplification served to estimate nucleated cell counts. Clones were sequenced by immunoSEQ multiplex PCR, and TCRdb holds only the in-frame ones, with some missing. D and trimming were read from the DNA, whereas the V and J calls and clone size are those reported in that table. The table lists about 170,000 clones, less than 90% of them singletons.

Material for sequencing was peripheral blood. The sequence derives from a woman aged 60-70 years with COVID-19, enrolled during active disease. The genes are TRBV7-3 and TRBJ2-7; tentatively, D is TRBD1 (6 bases). CDR3 DNA: TGTGCCAGCAGCCCACGGGTGGGGCAGGGGAGCTCCTACGAGCAGTACTTC. Translation: CASSPRVGQGSSYEQYF.